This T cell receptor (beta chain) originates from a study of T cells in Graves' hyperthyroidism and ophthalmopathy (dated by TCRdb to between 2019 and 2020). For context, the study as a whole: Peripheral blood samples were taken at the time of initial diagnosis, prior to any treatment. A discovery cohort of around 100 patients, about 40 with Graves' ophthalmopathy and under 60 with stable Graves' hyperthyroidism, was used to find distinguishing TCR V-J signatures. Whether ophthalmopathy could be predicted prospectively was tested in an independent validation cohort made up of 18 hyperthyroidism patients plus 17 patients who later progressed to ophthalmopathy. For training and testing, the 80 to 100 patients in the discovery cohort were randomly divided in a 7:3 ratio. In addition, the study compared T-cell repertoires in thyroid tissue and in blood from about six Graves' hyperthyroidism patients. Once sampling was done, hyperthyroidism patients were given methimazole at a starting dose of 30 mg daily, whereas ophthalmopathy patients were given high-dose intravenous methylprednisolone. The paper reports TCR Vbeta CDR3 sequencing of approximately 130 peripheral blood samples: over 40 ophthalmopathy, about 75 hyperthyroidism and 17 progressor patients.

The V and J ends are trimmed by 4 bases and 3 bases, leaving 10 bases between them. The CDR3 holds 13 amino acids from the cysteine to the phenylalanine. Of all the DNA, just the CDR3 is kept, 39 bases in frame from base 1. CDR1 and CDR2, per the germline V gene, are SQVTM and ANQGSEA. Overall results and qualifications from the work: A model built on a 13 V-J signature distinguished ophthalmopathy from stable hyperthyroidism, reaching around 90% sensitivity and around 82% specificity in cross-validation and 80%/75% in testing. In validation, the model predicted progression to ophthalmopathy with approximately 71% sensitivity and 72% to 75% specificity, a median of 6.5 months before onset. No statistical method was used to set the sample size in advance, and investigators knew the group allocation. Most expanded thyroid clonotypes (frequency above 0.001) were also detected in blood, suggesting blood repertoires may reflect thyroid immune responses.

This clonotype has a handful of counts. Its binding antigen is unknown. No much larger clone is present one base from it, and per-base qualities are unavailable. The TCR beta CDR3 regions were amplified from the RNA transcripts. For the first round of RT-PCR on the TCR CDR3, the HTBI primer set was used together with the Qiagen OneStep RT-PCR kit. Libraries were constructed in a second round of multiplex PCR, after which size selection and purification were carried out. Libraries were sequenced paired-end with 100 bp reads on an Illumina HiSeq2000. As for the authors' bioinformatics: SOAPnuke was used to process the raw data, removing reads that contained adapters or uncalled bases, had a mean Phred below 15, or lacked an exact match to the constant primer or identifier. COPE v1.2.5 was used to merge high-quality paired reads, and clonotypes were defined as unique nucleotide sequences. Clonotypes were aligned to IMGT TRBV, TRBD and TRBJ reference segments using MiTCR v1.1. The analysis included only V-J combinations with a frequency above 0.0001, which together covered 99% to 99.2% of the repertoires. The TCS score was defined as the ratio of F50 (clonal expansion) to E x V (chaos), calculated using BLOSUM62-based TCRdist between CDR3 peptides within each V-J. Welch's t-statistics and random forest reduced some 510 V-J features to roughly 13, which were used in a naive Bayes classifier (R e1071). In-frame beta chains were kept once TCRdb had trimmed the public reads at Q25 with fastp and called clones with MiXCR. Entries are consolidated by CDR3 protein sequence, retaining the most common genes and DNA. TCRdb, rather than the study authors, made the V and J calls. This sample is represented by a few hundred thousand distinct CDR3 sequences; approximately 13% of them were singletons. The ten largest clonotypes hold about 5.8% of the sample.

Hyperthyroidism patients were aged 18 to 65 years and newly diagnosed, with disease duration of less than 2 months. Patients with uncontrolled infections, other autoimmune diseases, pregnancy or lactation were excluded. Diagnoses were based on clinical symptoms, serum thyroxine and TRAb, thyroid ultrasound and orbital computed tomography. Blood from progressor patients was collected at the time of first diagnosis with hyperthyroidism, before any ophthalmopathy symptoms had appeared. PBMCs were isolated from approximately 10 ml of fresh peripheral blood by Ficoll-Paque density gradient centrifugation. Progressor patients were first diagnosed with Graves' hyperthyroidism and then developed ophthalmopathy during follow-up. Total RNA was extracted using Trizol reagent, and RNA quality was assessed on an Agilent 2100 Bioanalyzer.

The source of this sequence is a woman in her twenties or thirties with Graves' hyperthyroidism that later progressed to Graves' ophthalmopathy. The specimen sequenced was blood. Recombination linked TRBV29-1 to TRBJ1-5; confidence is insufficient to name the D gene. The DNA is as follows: TGCAGCGTTGTAACGGGGTCCAATCAGCCCCAGCATTTT. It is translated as CSVVTGSNQPQHF. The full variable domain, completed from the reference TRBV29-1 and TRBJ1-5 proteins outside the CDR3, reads SAVISQKPSRDICQRGTSLTIQCQVDSQVTMMFWYRQQPGQSLTLIATANQGSEATYESGFVIDKFPISRPNLTFSTLTVSNMSPEDSSIYLCSVVTGSNQPQHFGDGTRLSIL.